These 4 T cell receptor beta chains were all obtained from the same sample, sequenced in a study of blood T cell repertoires in COVID-19. The data were produced by immunoSEQ multiplex PCR, yet TCRdb's version contains in-frame clones alone and is incomplete. The sample shows 25,000 to 35,000 clones, more than 75% of them seen only once. Sequenced sample: peripheral blood. The receptors shown here come from a human donor in a cohort sampled during active COVID-19.

J is TRBJ2-6 and V is TRBV28, with D possibly being TRBD1 (6 bases). V shed 6 bases and J shed 6 bases, with 15 bases lying between them. This CDR3 comprises 15 residues. From germline, CDR1 is MDHEN and CDR2 SYDVKM. As DNA, the CDR3 is TGTGCCAGCAGGGACAGTCCTGGTCCGGCCAACGTCCTGACTTTC. It yields the protein CASRDSPGPANVLTF.

This rearrangement joins TRBV6-5 to TRBJ2-5; perhaps TRBD2 as D (6 bases). CDR3 length: 14 residues. The germline V gene encodes CDR1 MNHEY and CDR2 SVGAGI. V dropped 7 bases and J dropped 7 bases, with 19 bases sitting between them. DNA of the CDR3: TGTGCCAGCACCAAGGGACTTCCCCTCGGGACCCAGTACTTC. As protein: CASTKGLPLGTQYF.

The chain employs TRBV20-1 and TRBJ2-7; D not certain. V was trimmed by 2 bases and J by 1 base, leaving 3 bases between them. The length of the CDR3 is 11 residues. Per germline, CDR1 DFQATT and CDR2 SNEGSKA (reference sequence). The CDR3 DNA follows: TGCAGTGCTAGACTTTCCTACGAGCAGTACTTC. Translation gives CSARLSYEQYF.

The J gene is TRBJ2-3, the V gene TRBV4-2; 7 nucleotides match TRBD2. V shed 1 base and J 0 bases; nucleotides not matched to a gene: 7. The CDR3 has 17 amino acids. The germline gives CDR1 LGHNA, CDR2 YNFKEQ. CDR3 sequence reads: CASSQVWGGASTDTQYF. For the CDR3, the DNA is TGTGCCAGCAGCCAAGTCTGGGGGGGAGCTAGCACAGATACGCAGTATTTT.